This entry concerns a single T cell receptor beta chain. The sample originates from a study of blood T cell repertoires in COVID-19. Study-wide context: T cells, B-cell-depleted T cells, or PBMCs supplied cDNA or gDNA.

Some clones are missing from TCRdb's copy, which holds only in-frame ones; the method was immunoSEQ multiplex PCR. Among 110,000 or so clones, around nine tenths were seen once, and the ten largest hold 15% to 20%. The CDR3 sequence is 11 residues long. V lost 6 bases and J lost 6, with 3 bases in between. CDR1 is MNHEY, CDR2 SVGAGI, per germline. Sample: peripheral blood. The sequence derives from a human donor with acute or convalescent COVID-19. The donor label of this sample is uncertain. The rearrangement joins TRBV6-5 to TRBJ1-6; D gene unclear. The CDR3: CASSLNSPLHF. DNA for the CDR3: TGTGCCAGCAGCCTTAATTCACCCCTCCACTTT.